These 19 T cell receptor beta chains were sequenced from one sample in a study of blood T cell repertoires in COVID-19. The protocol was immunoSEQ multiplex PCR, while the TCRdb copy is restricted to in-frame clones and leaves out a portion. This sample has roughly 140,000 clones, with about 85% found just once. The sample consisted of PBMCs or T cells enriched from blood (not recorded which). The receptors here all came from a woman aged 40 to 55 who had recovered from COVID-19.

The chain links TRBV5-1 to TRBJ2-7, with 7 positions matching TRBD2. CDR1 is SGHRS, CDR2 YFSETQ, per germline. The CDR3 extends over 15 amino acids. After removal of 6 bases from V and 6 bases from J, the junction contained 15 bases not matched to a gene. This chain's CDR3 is CASTPLLGGRAEQYF. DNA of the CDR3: TGCGCCAGCACCCCTTTACTGGGCGGGAGAGCCGAGCAGTACTTC. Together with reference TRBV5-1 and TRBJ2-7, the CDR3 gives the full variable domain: KAGVTQTPRYLIKTRGQQVTLSCSPISGHRSVSWYQQTPGQGLQFLFEYFSETQRNKGNFPGRFSGRQFSNSRSEMNVSTLELGDSALYLCASTPLLGGRAEQYFGPGTRLTVT.

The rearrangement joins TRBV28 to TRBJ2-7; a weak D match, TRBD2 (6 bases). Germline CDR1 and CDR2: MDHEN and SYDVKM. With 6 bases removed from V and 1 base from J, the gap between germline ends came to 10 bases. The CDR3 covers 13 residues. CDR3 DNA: TGTGCCAGCAGGGGAGGTCCATCCTACGAGCAGTACTTC. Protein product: CASRGGPSYEQYF.

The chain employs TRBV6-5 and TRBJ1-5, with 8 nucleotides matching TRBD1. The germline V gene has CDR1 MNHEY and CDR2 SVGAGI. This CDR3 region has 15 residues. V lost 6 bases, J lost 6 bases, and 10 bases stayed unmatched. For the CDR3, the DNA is TGTGCCAGCAGGGACGGCCAGGGGGCGACTCAGCCCCAGCATTTT. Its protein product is CASRDGQGATQPQHF.

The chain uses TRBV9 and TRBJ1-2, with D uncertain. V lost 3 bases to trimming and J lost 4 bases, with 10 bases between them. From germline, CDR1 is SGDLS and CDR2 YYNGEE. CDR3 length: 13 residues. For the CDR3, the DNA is TGTGCCAGCAGCGCCTACTCGGGCTATGGCTACACCTTC. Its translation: CASSAYSGYGYTF.

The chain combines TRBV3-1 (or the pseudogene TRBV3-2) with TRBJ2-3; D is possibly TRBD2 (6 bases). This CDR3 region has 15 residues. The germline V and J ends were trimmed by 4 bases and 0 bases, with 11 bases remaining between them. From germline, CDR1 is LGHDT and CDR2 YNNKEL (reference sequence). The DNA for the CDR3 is TGTGCCAGCAGCCTGGACTATTCTAGCACAGATACGCAGTATTTT. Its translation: CASSLDYSSTDTQYF.

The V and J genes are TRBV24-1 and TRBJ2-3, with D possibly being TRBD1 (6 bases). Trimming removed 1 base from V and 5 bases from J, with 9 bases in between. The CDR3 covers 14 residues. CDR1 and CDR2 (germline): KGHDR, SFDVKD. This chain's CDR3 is CATSDFQQGDTQYF. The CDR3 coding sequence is TGTGCCACCAGTGATTTTCAACAGGGAGATACGCAGTATTTT.

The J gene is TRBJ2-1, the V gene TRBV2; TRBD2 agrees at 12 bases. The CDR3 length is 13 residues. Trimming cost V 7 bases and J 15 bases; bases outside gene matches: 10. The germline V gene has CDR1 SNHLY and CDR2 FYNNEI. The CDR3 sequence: CASTPTSGRVGFF. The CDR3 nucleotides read TGTGCCAGCACTCCGACTAGCGGGAGAGTAGGGTTCTTC.

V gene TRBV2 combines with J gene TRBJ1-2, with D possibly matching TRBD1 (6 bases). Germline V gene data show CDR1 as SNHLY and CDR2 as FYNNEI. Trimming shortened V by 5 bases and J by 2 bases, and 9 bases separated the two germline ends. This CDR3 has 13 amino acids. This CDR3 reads CASSSTGNYGYTF. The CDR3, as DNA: TGTGCCAGCAGTTCCACAGGGAACTATGGCTACACCTTC. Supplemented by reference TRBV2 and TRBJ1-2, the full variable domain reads EPEVTQTPSHQVTQMGQEVILRCVPISNHLYFYWYRQILGQKVEFLVSFYNNEISEKSEIFDDQFSVERPDGSNFTLKIRSTKLEDSAMYFCASSSTGNYGYTFGSGTRLTVV.

Here the CDR3 reads CASTPGESYEQYF. The CDR3 nucleotides are TGTGCCAGTACCCCAGGGGAATCCTACGAGCAGTACTTC. This chain uses TRBV19 with TRBJ2-7; D is perhaps TRBD1 (6 bases). From germline, CDR1 is LNHDA and CDR2 SQIVND (reference sequence). This CDR3 region has 13 residues. The V and J ends lost 7 bases and 1 base respectively, with 11 bases between them.

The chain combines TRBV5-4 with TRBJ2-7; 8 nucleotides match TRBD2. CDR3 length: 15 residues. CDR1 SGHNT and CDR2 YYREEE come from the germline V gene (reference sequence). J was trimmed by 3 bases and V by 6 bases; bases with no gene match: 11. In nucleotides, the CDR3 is TGTGCCAGCACCTCGGGGGGGGCGGTGGACTACGAGCAGTACTTC. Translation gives CASTSGGAVDYEQYF. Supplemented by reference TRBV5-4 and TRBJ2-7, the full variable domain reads ETGVTQSPTHLIKTRGQQVTLRCSSQSGHNTVSWYQQALGQGPQFIFQYYREEENGRGNFPPRFSGLQFPNYSSELNVNALELDDSALYLCASTSGGAVDYEQYFGPGTRLTVT.

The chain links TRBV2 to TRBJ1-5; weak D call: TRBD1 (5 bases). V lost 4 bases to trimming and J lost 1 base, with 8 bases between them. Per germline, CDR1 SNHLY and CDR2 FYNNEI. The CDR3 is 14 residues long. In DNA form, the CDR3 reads TGTGCCAGCAGTGTACAGGCGAGCAATCAGCCCCAGCATTTT. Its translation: CASSVQASNQPQHF. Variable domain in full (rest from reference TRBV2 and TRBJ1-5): EPEVTQTPSHQVTQMGQEVILRCVPISNHLYFYWYRQILGQKVEFLVSFYNNEISEKSEIFDDQFSVERPDGSNFTLKIRSTKLEDSAMYFCASSVQASNQPQHFGDGTRLSIL.

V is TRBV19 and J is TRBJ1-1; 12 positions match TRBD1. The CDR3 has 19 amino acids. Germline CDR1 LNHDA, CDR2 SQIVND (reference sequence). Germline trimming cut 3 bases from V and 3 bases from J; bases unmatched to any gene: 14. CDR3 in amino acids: CASSIVIRDRGRVDTEAFF. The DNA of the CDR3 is TGTGCCAGTAGTATCGTCATCCGGGACAGGGGGCGGGTGGACACTGAAGCTTTCTTT.

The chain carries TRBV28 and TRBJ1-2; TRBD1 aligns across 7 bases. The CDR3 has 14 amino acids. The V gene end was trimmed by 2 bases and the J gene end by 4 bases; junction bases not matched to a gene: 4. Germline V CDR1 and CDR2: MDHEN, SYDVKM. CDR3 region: CASSLEGASYGYTF. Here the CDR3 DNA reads TGTGCCAGCAGTTTAGAGGGGGCGAGCTATGGCTACACCTTC.

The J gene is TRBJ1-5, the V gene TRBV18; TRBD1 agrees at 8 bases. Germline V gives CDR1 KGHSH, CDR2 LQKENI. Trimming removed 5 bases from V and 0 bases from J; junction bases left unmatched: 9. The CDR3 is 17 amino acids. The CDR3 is CASSGRDRQYSNQPQHF. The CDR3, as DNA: TGTGCCAGCTCAGGCCGGGACAGGCAATATAGCAATCAGCCCCAGCATTTT.

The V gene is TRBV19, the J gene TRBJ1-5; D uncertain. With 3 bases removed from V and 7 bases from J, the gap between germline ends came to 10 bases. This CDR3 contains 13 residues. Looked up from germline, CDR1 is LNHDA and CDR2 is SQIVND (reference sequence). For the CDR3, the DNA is TGTGCCAGTAGTATCGCGGGTAGCCAGCCCCAGCATTTT. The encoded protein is CASSIAGSQPQHF.

The CDR3 DNA reads TGTGCCAGCAGCTCTTTAGCGGGAGGCTACAATGAGCAGTTCTTC. As protein: CASSSLAGGYNEQFF. The rearrangement links TRBV5-4 to TRBJ2-1; 10 nucleotides agree with TRBD2. This CDR3 has 15 amino acids. V shed 3 bases, J shed 3 bases, and the junction held 3 bases outside the gene matches. Germline CDR1 SGHNT, CDR2 YYREEE (reference sequence).

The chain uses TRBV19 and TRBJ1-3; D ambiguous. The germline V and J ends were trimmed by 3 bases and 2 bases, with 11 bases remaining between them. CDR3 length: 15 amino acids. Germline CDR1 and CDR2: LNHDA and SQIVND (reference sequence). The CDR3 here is CASSISRDPGNTIYF. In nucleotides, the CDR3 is TGTGCCAGTAGTATCTCCCGGGATCCTGGAAACACCATATATTTT.

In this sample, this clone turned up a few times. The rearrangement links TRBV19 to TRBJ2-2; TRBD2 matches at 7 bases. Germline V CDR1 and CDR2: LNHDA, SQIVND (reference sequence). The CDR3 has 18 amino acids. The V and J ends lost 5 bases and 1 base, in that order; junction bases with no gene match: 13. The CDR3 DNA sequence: TGTGCCAGTAGTCCCCCTAGCGGAACCGCATGGAACACCGGGGAGCTGTTTTTT. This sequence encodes CASSPPSGTAWNTGELFF.

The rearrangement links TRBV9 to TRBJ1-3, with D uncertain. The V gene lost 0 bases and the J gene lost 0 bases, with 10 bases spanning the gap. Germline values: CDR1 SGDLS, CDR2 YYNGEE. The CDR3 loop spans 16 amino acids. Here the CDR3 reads CASSVGPEDSGNTIYF. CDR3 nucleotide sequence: TGTGCCAGCAGCGTAGGTCCGGAGGACTCTGGAAACACCATATATTTT.